This TCR beta chain is drawn from a study of T cell repertoires in cytomegalovirus infection. Background on the study: Indications came from public TCR beta signatures; they pointed to CMV infection and to a matching HLA type.

Between the trimmed V and J ends, which lost 4 bases and 2 bases, there was a span of 12 bases. The CDR3 runs to 15 residues. Broader study findings: HLA-C-restricted CMV-specific TCR beta clonotypes prevailed in the ex vivo response. Carriage of CMV together with the relevant HLA was identifiable through cumulative public TCR beta family frequency.

TCRdb recomputed calls from the reads with MiXCR, one row per CDR3 protein. Of around 240,000 distinct CDR3 sequences listed, 22% are singletons. This clonotype was seen a handful of times. Its antigen is undetermined. The clonotype was recovered from a human donor in good health (CMV status not recorded). Some clones in this sample may be carry-over from other donors' samples. Sample: CD8+ T cells from PBMCs. This chain connects TRBV12-3 or TRBV12-4 to TRBJ2-1, with D unresolved. The CDR3 loop reads CASSWGWSAYNEQFF. The CDR3 coding sequence is TGTGCCAGCAGTTGGGGATGGAGCGCCTACAATGAGCAGTTCTTC.